These T cell receptor beta chains were read from a single sample in a study of CD8+CD57+ T cells in acquired aplastic anemia. One entry per CDR3 protein, called by TCRdb with MiXCR from the reads. The sample contains about 98,000 distinct CDR3 sequences, 55% to 80% of which appear only once. The source material was sorted CD4+, CD8+, or CD8+CD57+ T cells (not recorded which) from PBMCs. These receptors all come from a human donor with aplastic anemia. The CDR3 runs from the conserved cysteine through the conserved F or W. A D gene is named only where the DNA matches it firmly. Expanded clones are given a class, and other clones once, few, many or no size at all.

>TRBV6-5|TRBD1|TRBJ1-2|-
TGTGCCAGCAGTCACGGACGGGACAGGGTACGTGGCTACACCTTC
CASSHGRDRVRGYTF
>TRBV2|-|TRBJ1-2|-
TGTGCCAGCAGTGGAACCTTCTGGCATGGCTACACCTTC
CASSGTFWHGYTF
>TRBV7-3|-|TRBJ1-2|-
TGTGCCAGCAGTTCGGACAGAATTGGCTACACCTTC
CASSSDRIGYTF
>TRBV19|-|TRBJ2-1|many
TGTGCCAGTAGTACCTACAGGGTAAATGAGCAGTTCTTC
CASSTYRVNEQFF
>TRBV5-1|TRBD1|TRBJ1-6|-
TGCGCCAGCAGCTTGGGGACAGGGGACGGTAATTCACCCCTCCACTTT
CASSLGTGDGNSPLHF
>TRBV5-1|TRBD1|TRBJ1-1|-
TGCGCCAGCAGCTCACAGGGGGGTATGGTCGCTGAAGCTTTCTTT
CASSSQGGMVAEAFF
>TRBV2|-|TRBJ1-3|-
TGTGCCAGCAGCTCGCCCGGCAGGTGGGACACCATATATTTT
CASSSPGRWDTIYF
>TRBV20-1|TRBD2|TRBJ2-7|-
TGCAGTGCTAGAGAGGACGGGGGGTTCTCCTACGAGCAGTACTTC
CSAREDGGFSYEQYF
>TRBV20-1|-|TRBJ2-1|-
TGCAGTGCCACGAGGGGACTTGTGGACAATGAGCAGTTCTTC
CSATRGLVDNEQFF
>TRBV15|-|TRBJ2-3|few
TGTGCCACCACAGTAGCAGGGGGAGGAGATACGCAGTATTTT
CATTVAGGGDTQYF
>TRBV9|TRBD1|TRBJ2-1|-
TGTGCCAGCAGCACATTACAGGGGGCGTTTTTCAATGAGCAGTTCTTC
CASSTLQGAFFNEQFF
>TRBV25-1|-|TRBJ2-2|-
TGTGCCAGCAGTGCGGAGGAGCGGGGGGAGCTGTTTTTT
CASSAEERGELFF
>TRBV29-1|TRBD1|TRBJ1-2|few
TGCAGCGTTGCGACAGGGAGAGGGATTGGTAACTATGGCTACACCTTC
CSVATGRGIGNYGYTF
>TRBV15|TRBD1|TRBJ1-1|-
TGTGCCACCAGCCCCGGGACAGGGGTGAACACTGAAGCTTTCTTT
CATSPGTGVNTEAFF
>TRBV24-1|TRBD2|TRBJ2-1|-
TGTGCCACCAGTGATTCCTTGGTTCGGGGCGGGAGTTTGAATGAGCAGTTCTTC
CATSDSLVRGGSLNEQFF
>TRBV5-1|TRBD1|TRBJ1-2|-
TGCGCCAGCAGCTTGGGACAGGGTTCTCTCTACGGCTACACCTTC
CASSLGQGSLYGYTF
>TRBV29-1|-|TRBJ2-1|-
TGCAGCGTCCGGCGGGGACTCCCCACCAATGAGCAGTTCTTC
CSVRRGLPTNEQFF
>TRBV11-2|-|TRBJ1-1|-
TGTGCCAGCAGCCAAAGACGGAGACGGTTAAACACTGAAGCTTTCTTT
CASSQRRRRLNTEAFF
>TRBV9|-|TRBJ2-2|once
TGTGCCAGCAGCTATAGCGTAACGGACACCGGGGAGCTGTTTTTT
CASSYSVTDTGELFF
>TRBV9|-|TRBJ2-1|-
TGTGCCAGCAGCGTAGATCGTGTCCAGCGGCAGTTCTTC
CASSVDRVQRQFF
>TRBV29-1|-|TRBJ1-1|-
TGCAGCGCCACAAAAGCCGGCCCTGAAGCTTTCTTT
CSATKAGPEAFF
>TRBV5-1|-|TRBJ2-7|few
TGCGCCAGCAGCTTGGCGGCAGGACGGGAGCAGTACTTC
CASSLAAGREQYF
>TRBV20-1|-|TRBJ1-1|-
TGCAGTGCTAGAAATGTCTACGAAGCTTTCTTT
CSARNVYEAFF
>TRBV20-1|TRBD2|TRBJ2-7|few
TGCAGTGCTAGCCCGAAGACTAGCGACGCGACCTACGAGCAGTACTTC
CSASPKTSDATYEQYF
>TRBV7-8|-|TRBJ2-1|-
TGTACCAGCAGCTTAAGTCCTAGGAATGAGCAGTTCTTC
CTSSLSPRNEQFF
>TRBV5-1|-|TRBJ2-5|-
TGCGCCAGCAGCTTATTTGGGGGCCAAGAGACCCAGTACTTC
CASSLFGGQETQYF
>TRBV7-6|-|TRBJ2-1|-
TGTGCCAGCAGATCTGTAGGCCGGCAGTTCTTC
CASRSVGRQFF
>TRBV6-1|-|TRBJ1-6|few
TGTGCCAGCAGTGGGACGGCGAATTCACCCCTCCACTTT
CASSGTANSPLHF
>TRBV25-1|TRBD1|TRBJ2-7|-
TGTGCCAGCAGTATCCTTGGGACAGGAGAATACGAGCAGTACTTC
CASSILGTGEYEQYF
>TRBV7-2|TRBD1|TRBJ1-1|-
TGTGCCAGCAGCGTATCCGGGACAGGGGGAACTGAAGCTTTCTTT
CASSVSGTGGTEAFF
>TRBV10-1|-|TRBJ1-3|-
TGCGCCAGCAGTCCCAGGGTGGCTGGAAACACCATATATTTT
CASSPRVAGNTIYF
>TRBV7-6|TRBD2|TRBJ2-5|few
TGTGCCAGCAGCTACCGGGAGGCTGCTTCGACCCAGTACTTC
CASSYREAASTQYF
>TRBV24-1|TRBD2|TRBJ2-7|-
TGTGCCACCAGAGTGAGCGGGGGGGATACCTACGAGCAGTACTTC
CATRVSGGDTYEQYF
>TRBV2|-|TRBJ2-7|once
TGTGCCAGCAGTGAGGAGGGAGTGCGATCCTACGAGCAGTACTTC
CASSEEGVRSYEQYF
>TRBV2|-|TRBJ1-6|-
TGTGCCATCCCCGGGCAGGGCGCTTCACCCCTCCACTTT
CAIPGQGASPLHF
>TRBV20-1|-|TRBJ2-3|few
TGCAGTGCTAGTCCAGCGGGCACAGATACGCAGTATTTT
CSASPAGTDTQYF
>TRBV7-6|TRBD2|TRBJ2-1|many
TGTGCCAGCAGCTTGGAACCGGGACTAGCGGGCCGGAATGAGCAGTTCTTC
CASSLEPGLAGRNEQFF
>TRBV7-4|-|TRBJ2-3|-
TGTGCCAGCAGCTCAGTAAGGGATACGCAGTATTTT
CASSSVRDTQYF
>TRBV20-1|-|TRBJ2-2|-
TGCAGTGCTAGAGCAAAAAGAGGAGCCTTGAACACCGGGGAGCTGTTTTTT
CSARAKRGALNTGELFF
>TRBV25-1|-|TRBJ1-2|-
TGTGCCAGCATCGGACCCTCAGCCTATGGCTACACCTTC
CASIGPSAYGYTF
>TRBV2|-|TRBJ2-7|few
TGTGCCAGCAGAGTAACTAGCTACGAGCAGTACTTC
CASRVTSYEQYF
>TRBV7-8|-|TRBJ1-5|-
TGTGCCAGCAGCTTAGGCGGATACAATCAGCCCCAGCATTTT
CASSLGGYNQPQHF
>TRBV10-3|-|TRBJ2-2|-
TGTGCCATCAGTGAGTCTCCGGAACATGAGGAGCTGTTTTTT
CAISESPEHEELFF
>TRBV27|-|TRBJ2-3|-
TGTGCCAGCAGTGTGACGGGGGGCGCAGATACGCAGTATTTT
CASSVTGGADTQYF
>TRBV7-2|TRBD1|TRBJ2-5|few
TGTGCCAGCAGGAGGGGGCTTGCAGAGACCCAGTACTTC
CASRRGLAETQYF
>TRBV11-1|-|TRBJ2-3|-
TGTGCCAGCAGCCCCGGGCCCGGACGGGATCGCACAGATACGCAGTATTTT
CASSPGPGRDRTDTQYF
>TRBV20-1|-|TRBJ2-5|many
TGCAGTGCTAGCCTGGACAGTTTTACCCAAGAGACCCAGTACTTC
CSASLDSFTQETQYF
>TRBV19|-|TRBJ1-2|-
TGTGCCAGTACACAGGGAAGGGGCTACACCTTC
CASTQGRGYTF
>TRBV7-6|-|TRBJ2-7|-
TGTGCCAGCAGCTTAGGCTCAGGGGAATACGAGCAGTACTTC
CASSLGSGEYEQYF
>TRBV15|-|TRBJ2-2|-
TGTGCCACCAGCAGCGGCCGGGGCACCGGGGAGCTGTTTTTT
CATSSGRGTGELFF
>TRBV15|TRBD1|TRBJ1-4|-
TGTGCCACCAGCAGAGATAGAGGGGGCTATGAAAAACTGTTTTTT
CATSRDRGGYEKLFF
>TRBV24-1|TRBD1|TRBJ2-2|few
TGTGCCACTAACGACAGGGCGAACACCGGGGAGCTGTTTTTT
CATNDRANTGELFF
>TRBV7-9|TRBD1|TRBJ2-7|-
TGTGCCAGCAGCCCTGGGACAGGGACCTACGAGCAGTACTTC
CASSPGTGTYEQYF
>TRBV24-1|TRBD1|TRBJ1-5|-
TGTGCCACCACCAACCGACAGGGAAGGGGTCAGCCCCAGCATTTT
CATTNRQGRGQPQHF